This is a list of T cell receptor beta chains from one sample in a study of shared clonotypes between healthy human individuals. TCRdb's table, derived via immunoSEQ multiplex PCR, lists solely in-frame clones and lacks some. This sample yields about 2.1 million clones, of which roughly 91% are seen a single time; 1.5% to 2% belongs to the top ten. The sequencing sample was made of naive CD8+ T cells from PBMCs. The receptor set was obtained from a man younger than 35 in good health. Some clones in this sample may be carry-over from other donors' samples. The CDR3 runs from the conserved cysteine through the conserved F or W. A D gene is named only where the DNA matches it firmly. The listing skips clone size in some rows; elsewhere it reads once, few, many or a size class.

- | TRBJ2-7 | TRBV7-6 | - | CASSPLRGPLPYEQYF | TGTGCCAGCAGTCCACTCAGGGGCCCCCTCCCCTACGAGCAGTACTTC
- | TRBJ1-2 | TRBV13 | - | CASSLGRGTNYGYTF | TGTGCCAGCAGCTTAGGAAGGGGAACTAACTATGGCTACACCTTC
once | TRBJ2-5 | TRBV9 | TRBD2 | CASSIYSGRPGETQYF | TGTGCCAGCAGCATTTATAGCGGGAGGCCAGGAGAGACCCAGTACTTC
few | TRBJ1-1 | TRBV5-3 | - | CALAPAFF | TGTGCCTTGGCCCCGGCTTTCTTT
- | TRBJ2-3 | TRBV7-9 | - | CASSLGSSQYF | TGTGCCAGCAGCTTAGGGAGTTCGCAGTATTTT
- | TRBJ2-7 | TRBV28 | - | CASSSLAGAYEQYF | TGTGCCAGCAGTTCTTTAGCAGGGGCCTACGAGCAGTACTTC
- | TRBJ2-7 | TRBV9 | TRBD2 | CASSVAGGSSYEQYF | TGTGCCAGCAGCGTAGCGGGCGGGAGCTCCTACGAGCAGTACTTC
- | TRBJ2-5 | TRBV7-9 | - | CASSLMTPPQETQYF | TGTGCCAGCAGCCTAATGACACCACCTCAAGAGACCCAGTACTTC
once | TRBJ2-5 | TRBV7-3 | TRBD2 | CASSAGLAGLQETQYF | TGTGCCAGCAGCGCGGGACTAGCGGGACTCCAAGAGACCCAGTACTTC
- | TRBJ1-1 | TRBV10-2 | - | CASSVGAEAFF | TGCGCCAGCAGTGTTGGGGCTGAAGCTTTCTTT
few | TRBJ1-1 | TRBV7-9 | - | CASSLAQNTEAFF | TGTGCCAGCAGCTTAGCGCAGAACACTGAAGCTTTCTTT
- | TRBJ2-7 | TRBV28 | - | CASTSPLVGPHEQYF | TGTGCCAGCACCTCCCCCCTAGTCGGTCCGCACGAGCAGTACTTC
- | TRBJ2-5 | TRBV28 | - | CASSPSGLFQETQYF | TGTGCCAGCAGTCCCAGTGGACTTTTTCAAGAGACCCAGTACTTC
once | TRBJ2-3 | TRBV7-2 | - | CASSLYTASTDTQYF | TGTGCCAGCAGCTTATATACGGCTAGCACAGATACGCAGTATTTT
- | TRBJ1-1 | TRBV28 | TRBD1 | CASSSWTGGTEAFF | TGTGCCAGCAGTTCCTGGACAGGGGGCACTGAAGCTTTCTTT
- | TRBJ1-5 | TRBV15 | - | CATSRAPEGPGNQPQHF | TGTGCCACCAGCAGGGCCCCGGAGGGGCCAGGCAATCAGCCCCAGCATTTT
once | TRBJ2-1 | TRBV28 | - | CASSLSMLSGTYNEQFF | TGTGCCAGCAGTTTAAGTATGCTATCCGGGACTTACAATGAGCAGTTCTTC
- | TRBJ2-5 | TRBV27 | - | CASSPWDGKETQYF | TGTGCCAGCAGTCCCTGGGACGGGAAAGAGACCCAGTACTTC
once | TRBJ2-1 | TRBV5-1 | TRBD2 | CASSSNPGLAVPSGNEQFF | TGCGCCAGCAGCTCGAACCCGGGACTAGCGGTTCCATCGGGCAATGAGCAGTTCTTC
- | TRBJ1-4 | TRBV6-5 | TRBD1 | CASSYSQRGQFEKLFF | TGTGCCAGCAGTTACTCGCAAAGGGGGCAGTTTGAAAAACTGTTTTTT
- | TRBJ1-4 | TRBV2 | - | CASSVGGYGEKLFF | TGTGCCAGCAGTGTCGGAGGGTATGGCGAAAAACTGTTTTTT
- | TRBJ1-1 | TRBV27 | - | CASSPLVPGGGWKLEGAEAFF | TGTGCCAGCAGTCCCCTAGTACCGGGGGGGGGCTGGAAACTGGAAGGTGCGGAAGCTTTCTTT
- | TRBJ1-1 | TRBV7-9 | - | CASSSSEVTEAFF | TGTGCCAGCAGCTCGTCGGAGGTTACTGAAGCTTTCTTT
once | TRBJ2-2 | TRBV19 | - | CATSSDRELDTGELFF | TGTGCCACCTCGAGTGACCGGGAGCTCGACACCGGGGAGCTGTTTTTT
- | TRBJ1-2 | TRBV19 | - | CASSSLQDGYTF | TGTGCCAGTAGTTCTTTACAGGATGGCTACACCTTC
- | TRBJ2-7 | TRBV27 | - | CATGRSNYEQYF | TGTGCCACCGGCCGGAGTAACTACGAGCAGTACTTC
- | TRBJ1-5 | TRBV19 | - | CASSPWGGYSNQPQHF | TGTGCCAGTAGCCCGTGGGGGGGATATAGCAATCAGCCCCAGCATTTT
- | TRBJ2-1 | TRBV28 | - | CASKAGWSLEQFF | TGTGCCAGCAAGGCAGGGTGGTCGTTAGAGCAGTTCTTC
once | TRBJ2-7 | TRBV5-6 | - | CASSFIANSYEQYF | TGTGCCAGCAGCTTCATTGCTAATAGCTACGAGCAGTACTTC
once | TRBJ2-7 | TRBV25-1 | TRBD1 | CASSGGTGPYEQYF | TGTGCCAGCAGTGGGGGGACAGGCCCTTACGAGCAGTACTTC
- | TRBJ2-1 | TRBV30 | TRBD2 | CAWVRRGSNEQFF | TGTGCCTGGGTCCGTCGCGGGAGCAATGAGCAGTTCTTC
- | TRBJ2-7 | TRBV7-8 | TRBD2 | CASTPPGGGDGEQYF | TGTGCCAGCACCCCTCCGGGGGGAGGGGACGGCGAGCAGTACTTC
- | TRBJ1-1 | TRBV30 | TRBD1 | CAWSTLGQGTEAFF | TGTGCCTGGAGTACACTTGGACAGGGGACTGAAGCTTTCTTT
once | TRBJ2-1 | TRBV6-1 | - | CASSPMGGEQFF | TGTGCCAGCAGCCCGATGGGGGGTGAGCAGTTCTTC
few | TRBJ2-2 | TRBV6-4 | TRBD2 | CASSDSAGGNTGELFF | TGTGCCAGCAGTGACTCGGCGGGAGGGAACACCGGGGAGCTGTTTTTT
- | TRBJ2-3 | TRBV9 | TRBD1 | CASSPGTGGLTDTQYF | TGTGCCAGCAGCCCCGGGACAGGGGGACTGACAGATACGCAGTATTTT
- | TRBJ2-7 | TRBV4-1 | TRBD2 | CASSQGSMREGGAYEQYF | TGCGCCAGCAGCCAAGGATCGATGCGGGAGGGAGGAGCCTACGAGCAGTACTTC
- | TRBJ2-1 | TRBV27 | - | CASSLSPGYSYNEQFF | TGTGCCAGCAGTCTTTCCCCCGGCTATTCCTACAATGAGCAGTTCTTC
- | TRBJ2-7 | TRBV28 | - | CASSLNPGSYEQYF | TGTGCCAGCAGTTTAAACCCGGGGAGCTACGAGCAGTACTTC
- | TRBJ1-1 | TRBV6-1 | - | CASRELRLNTEAFF | TGTGCCAGCAGGGAACTTCGACTTAACACTGAAGCTTTCTTT
- | TRBJ1-5 | TRBV4-2 | TRBD1 | CASSPSTGGLLYSNQPQHF | TGTGCCAGCAGCCCCTCGACAGGGGGCCTACTATATAGCAATCAGCCCCAGCATTTT
once | TRBJ2-3 | TRBV28 | TRBD2 | CASTLATSGLTDTQYF | TGTGCCAGCACCCTGGCCACTAGCGGGCTCACAGATACGCAGTATTTT
- | TRBJ2-2 | TRBV10-3 | - | CAISESAGTLNTGELFF | TGTGCCATCAGTGAGTCCGCCGGGACTCTAAACACCGGGGAGCTGTTTTTT
- | TRBJ1-3 | TRBV29-1 | - | CSAVTEGEGGNTIYF | TGCAGCGCCGTCACGGAGGGTGAAGGTGGAAACACCATATATTTT
few | TRBJ2-1 | TRBV6-5 | - | CASKVTSSYNEQFF | TGTGCCAGCAAAGTCACGAGCTCCTACAATGAGCAGTTCTTC